Listed below are T cell receptor beta chains from one sample, sequenced in a study of T cells expressing NK-cell markers. TCRdb reanalyzed the 5' RACE reads and collapses them to one entry per CDR3 protein, without DNA. Recorded for this sample: some 390,000 distinct CDR3 sequences. The material sequenced was blood T cells: a sorted CD56 or NKG2C T cell subset, CD4+ or CD8+ T cells, or bulk PBMC T cells (not recorded which). The receptor source for this set is a woman between 45 and 60 years old in good health. The CDR3 runs from the conserved cysteine through the conserved F or W. Fields, in order: clone size, V gene, J gene, CDR3 protein. Not all rows give a size; the values are once, few, many and, for expanded clones, a class.

clone size: .; V gene: TRBV7-2; J gene: TRBJ2-1; CDR3 protein: CASSLRLAGEHEQFF
clone size: .; V gene: TRBV29-1; J gene: TRBJ1-1; CDR3 protein: CSVELGGGPNTEAFF
clone size: .; V gene: TRBV12-3/TRBV12-4; J gene: TRBJ2-5; CDR3 protein: CASSLRGGGIRTQYF
clone size: .; V gene: TRBV5-1; J gene: TRBJ1-6; CDR3 protein: CASSLGPGQHNSPLHF
clone size: .; V gene: TRBV11-2; J gene: TRBJ1-1; CDR3 protein: CASRPGAQNTEAFF
clone size: .; V gene: TRBV7-4; J gene: TRBJ2-4; CDR3 protein: CASSQHGAPRGYF
clone size: .; V gene: TRBV6-2/TRBV6-3; J gene: TRBJ2-1; CDR3 protein: CASSSGLGTYNEQFF
clone size: .; V gene: TRBV21-1; J gene: TRBJ2-5; CDR3 protein: CASSSFGTVEETQYF
clone size: .; V gene: TRBV7-9; J gene: TRBJ2-1; CDR3 protein: CASSSRGGQGHNEQFF
clone size: medium-sized; V gene: TRBV7-8; J gene: TRBJ2-7; CDR3 protein: CASSLAQDSYEQYF
clone size: .; V gene: TRBV20-1; J gene: TRBJ2-1; CDR3 protein: CSASEDNEQFF
clone size: .; V gene: TRBV7-9; J gene: TRBJ1-2; CDR3 protein: CASSPTGVHYGYTF
clone size: .; V gene: TRBV25-1; J gene: TRBJ2-7; CDR3 protein: CASARTGWPYEQYF
clone size: .; V gene: TRBV29-1; J gene: TRBJ2-3; CDR3 protein: CSVEGREESDTQYF
clone size: .; V gene: TRBV27; J gene: TRBJ2-5; CDR3 protein: CASGTRGREETQYF